This entry is about one T cell receptor beta chain. This same CDR3 is encoded by further DNA sequences in the sample. Each of the donors was a healthy adult who was HIV-negative and had not had a recent acute infection or vaccination. With 4 bases removed from V and 4 bases from J, the gap between germline ends came to 7 bases. CDR3 length: 12 amino acids. Per the germline V gene, CDR1 is MNHEY and CDR2 is SVGAGI. These data originate in a study of shared clonotypes between healthy human individuals. Study at large: Plates per donor: three CD4 naive, three CD4 memory, two CD8 naive, one CD8 memory.

Several immunoSEQ 96-well plates shared each subset's DNA, each plate a replicate. Methods used by the authors: There were no quality scores in the junction-only immunoSEQ sequences, so filtering differed. Produced via immunoSEQ multiplex PCR; TCRdb's table is partial and in-frame only. V and J calls and clone size are copied from that table; D and trimming were computed from the DNA. The sample contains about 1.4 million clones, 96% of which appear only once. The rearrangement links TRBV6-5 to TRBJ2-5; the D is unclear. Sequenced input: naive CD4+ T cells sorted from blood. Stated subset: CD45RA+ positively selected. This sequence was found in a man aged 25 to 40 in good health. The chain's CDR3 is CASSSLGETQYF. CDR3 in DNA: TGTGCCAGCAGTTCCTTGGGAGAGACCCAGTACTTC.